This record concerns one T cell receptor (beta chain) sequence. What it binds is unknown. Germline CDR1 is SGHAT and CDR2 is FQNNGV. V was pared by 5 bases and J by 7 bases, with 12 bases of the junction left unmatched. CDR3 size: 15 residues. The data are from a study of cytomegalovirus exposure and HLA in healthy donors. This PCR relied on a set of 60 Vbeta primers and 13 Jbeta primers. Profiling relied on immunoSEQ multiplex PCR, and the TCRdb table lists in-frame clones only, not all of them. The sample lists tens of thousands of clones; around 80% were seen once. General study findings and limits: Later analysis associated a missense DCLRE1C variant with TCR beta V- and J-gene trimming. Later analysis found that TCR beta chains associated with HLA were more clonally expanded than other, equally common chains. Cytomegalovirus association was listed for 164 TCR beta chains.

The source is a man aged 65-85 years in good health and CMV-seropositive. Sequenced material: PBMCs. V gene TRBV11-2 combines with J gene TRBJ2-5; 8 bases line up with TRBD2. The CDR3 reads CASSTTSGPAGTQYF. The CDR3 DNA is TGTGCCAGCAGCACAACTAGCGGACCCGCCGGGACCCAGTACTTC.